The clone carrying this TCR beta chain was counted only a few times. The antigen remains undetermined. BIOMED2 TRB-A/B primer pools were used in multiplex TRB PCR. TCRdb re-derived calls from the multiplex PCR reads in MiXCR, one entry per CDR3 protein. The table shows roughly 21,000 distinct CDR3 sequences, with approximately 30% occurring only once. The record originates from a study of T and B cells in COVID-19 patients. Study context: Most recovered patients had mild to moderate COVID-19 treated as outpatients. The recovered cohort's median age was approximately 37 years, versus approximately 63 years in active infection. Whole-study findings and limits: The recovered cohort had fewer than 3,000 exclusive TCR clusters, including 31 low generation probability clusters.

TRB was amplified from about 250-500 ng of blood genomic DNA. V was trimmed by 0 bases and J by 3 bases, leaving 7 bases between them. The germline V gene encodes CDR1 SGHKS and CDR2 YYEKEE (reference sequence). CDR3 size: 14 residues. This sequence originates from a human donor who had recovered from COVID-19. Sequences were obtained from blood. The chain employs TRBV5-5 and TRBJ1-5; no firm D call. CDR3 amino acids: CASSLDSYNQPQHF. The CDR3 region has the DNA TGTGCCAGCAGCTTGGACAGCTACAATCAGCCCCAGCATTTT.